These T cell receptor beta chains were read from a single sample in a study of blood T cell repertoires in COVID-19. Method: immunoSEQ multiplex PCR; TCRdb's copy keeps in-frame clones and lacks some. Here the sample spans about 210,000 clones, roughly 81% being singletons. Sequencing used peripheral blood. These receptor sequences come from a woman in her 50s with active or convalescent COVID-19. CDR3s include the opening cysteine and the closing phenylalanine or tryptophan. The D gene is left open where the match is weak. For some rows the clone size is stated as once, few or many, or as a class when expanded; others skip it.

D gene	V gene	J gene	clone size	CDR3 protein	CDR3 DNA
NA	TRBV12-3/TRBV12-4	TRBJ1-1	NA	CASSLGSRTEAFF	TGTGCCAGCAGTTTAGGGAGCCGCACTGAAGCTTTCTTT
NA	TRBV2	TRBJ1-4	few	CASGAREGEKLFF	TGTGCCAGCGGGGCCAGGGAGGGCGAAAAACTGTTTTTT
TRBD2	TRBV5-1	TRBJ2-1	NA	CASSLEGSGREKEQFF	TGCGCCAGCAGCTTGGAAGGTAGCGGGAGGGAAAAAGAGCAGTTCTTC
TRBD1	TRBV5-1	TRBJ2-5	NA	CASSHRGETQYF	TGCGCCAGCAGCCACAGGGGAGAGACCCAGTACTTC
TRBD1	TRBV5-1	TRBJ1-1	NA	CASSLGQGAMNTEAFF	TGCGCCAGCAGCTTGGGACAGGGGGCAATGAACACTGAAGCTTTCTTT
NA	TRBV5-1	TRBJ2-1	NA	CASSLARKGLNYNEQFF	TGCGCCAGCAGCTTGGCCCGAAAGGGGCTAAACTACAATGAGCAGTTCTTC
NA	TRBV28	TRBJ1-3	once	CASSRQLSSGNTIYF	TGTGCCAGCAGTCGACAGCTAAGCTCTGGAAACACCATATATTTT
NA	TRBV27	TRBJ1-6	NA	CASSLEEAPLHF	TGTGCCAGCAGTTTAGAGGAAGCCCCCCTCCACTTT
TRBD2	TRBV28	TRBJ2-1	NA	CASSLAGGFNEQFF	TGTGCCAGCAGTCTAGCGGGAGGTTTCAATGAGCAGTTCTTC
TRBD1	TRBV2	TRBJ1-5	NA	CASSGGQGPYSNQPQHF	TGTGCCAGCAGTGGGGGACAGGGGCCGTATAGCAATCAGCCCCAGCATTTT
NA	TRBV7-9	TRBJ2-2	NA	CASSFPKTTRDTGELFF	TGTGCCAGCAGCTTCCCCAAGACTACTCGGGACACCGGGGAGCTGTTTTTT
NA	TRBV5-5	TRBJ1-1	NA	CASSFSVSEAFF	TGTGCCAGCAGCTTTAGTGTCTCTGAAGCTTTCTTT
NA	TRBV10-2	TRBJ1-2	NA	CASSESLGALLRDGYTF	TGCGCCAGCAGTGAGTCATTGGGAGCGCTATTGCGGGATGGCTACACCTTC
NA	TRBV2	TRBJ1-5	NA	CASSANRDGQPQHF	TGTGCCAGCAGTGCAAACAGGGACGGGCAGCCCCAGCATTTT
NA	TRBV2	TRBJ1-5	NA	CASRRGGRGLNQPQHF	TGTGCCAGCAGGCGGGGGGGTAGGGGACTCAATCAGCCCCAGCATTTT
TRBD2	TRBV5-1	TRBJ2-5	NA	CASSQSGTSGQETQYF	TGCGCCAGCAGCCAGTCCGGGACTAGCGGCCAAGAGACCCAGTACTTC
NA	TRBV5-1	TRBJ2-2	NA	CASSLLGGPNTGELFF	TGCGCCAGCAGCCTACTAGGGGGTCCGAACACCGGGGAGCTGTTTTTT
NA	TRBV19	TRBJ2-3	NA	CASSITRSSTDTQYF	TGTGCCAGTAGTATTACGAGATCCAGCACAGATACGCAGTATTTT
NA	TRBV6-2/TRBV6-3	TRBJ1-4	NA	CASSSGLNEKLFF	TGTGCCAGCAGTTCAGGTCTGAATGAAAAACTGTTTTTT
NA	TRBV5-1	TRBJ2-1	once	CASSKKTGYSNEQFF	TGCGCCAGCAGCAAAAAGACAGGTTACTCAAATGAGCAGTTCTTC
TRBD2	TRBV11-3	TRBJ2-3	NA	CASSFGGGSNTDTQYF	TGTGCCAGCAGCTTCGGCGGGGGTTCAAACACAGATACGCAGTATTTT
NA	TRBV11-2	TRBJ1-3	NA	CASSPPGTPSSGNTIYF	TGTGCCAGCAGCCCGCCGGGGACACCGAGCTCTGGAAACACCATATATTTT
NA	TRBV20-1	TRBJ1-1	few	CSARETWGAFF	TGCAGTGCCAGGGAAACCTGGGGAGCTTTCTTT
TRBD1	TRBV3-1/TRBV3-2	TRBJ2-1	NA	CASSLNLGQVVHNEQFF	TGTGCCAGCAGCCTAAACCTTGGACAGGTTGTCCACAATGAGCAGTTCTTC
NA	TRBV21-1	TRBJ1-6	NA	CASSPGDRGGSPLHF	TGTGCCAGCAGCCCAGGGGACAGGGGAGGTTCACCCCTCCACTTT
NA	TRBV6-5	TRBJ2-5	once	CASKTRETQYF	TGTGCCAGCAAAACGAGGGAGACCCAGTACTTC
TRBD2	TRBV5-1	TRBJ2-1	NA	CASSSLGAGGPNEQFF	TGCGCCAGCAGCTCTTTAGGGGCGGGAGGACCGAATGAGCAGTTCTTC
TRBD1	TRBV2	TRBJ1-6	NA	CASSASGQGKAPLHF	TGTGCCAGCAGCGCCTCGGGACAGGGGAAAGCACCCCTCCACTTT
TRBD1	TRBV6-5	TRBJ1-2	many	CASKQGLGGYTF	TGTGCCAGCAAACAGGGGTTGGGTGGCTACACCTTC
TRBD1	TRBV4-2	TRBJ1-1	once	CASSRRTGYTEAFF	TGTGCCAGCAGCCGCCGGACAGGGTACACTGAAGCTTTCTTT
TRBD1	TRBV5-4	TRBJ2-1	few	CASSLGGQGAFNEQFF	TGTGCCAGCAGCTTGGGGGGACAGGGGGCTTTCAATGAGCAGTTCTTC
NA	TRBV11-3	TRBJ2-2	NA	CASSLPTPTNTGELFF	TGTGCCAGCAGCCTGCCGACACCCACTAACACCGGGGAGCTGTTTTTT
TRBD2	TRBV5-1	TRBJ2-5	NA	CASSPGREETQYF	TGCGCCAGCAGCCCCGGGAGGGAAGAGACCCAGTACTTC
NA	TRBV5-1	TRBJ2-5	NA	CASSFGQETQYF	TGCGCCAGCAGCTTCGGCCAAGAGACCCAGTACTTC
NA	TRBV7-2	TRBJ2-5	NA	CASSLARHPHF	TGTGCCAGCAGCTTAGCGAGACACCCACACTTC
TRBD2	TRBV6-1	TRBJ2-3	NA	CASSERRGRSSTDTQYF	TGTGCCAGCAGTGAAAGGCGCGGGAGGTCTAGCACAGATACGCAGTATTTT
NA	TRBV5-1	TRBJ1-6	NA	CASSLRGRDSPLHF	TGCGCCAGCAGCTTGCGGGGGAGGGATTCACCCCTCCACTTT
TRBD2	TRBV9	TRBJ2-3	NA	CASSLRPGLAADTQYF	TGTGCCAGCAGCCTCAGGCCGGGACTAGCGGCAGATACGCAGTATTTT
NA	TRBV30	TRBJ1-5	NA	CACQGGVTQPQHF	TGTGCCTGTCAAGGAGGAGTTACTCAGCCCCAGCATTTT
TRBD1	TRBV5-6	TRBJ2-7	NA	CASSSNKGAGEQYF	TGTGCCAGCAGCTCTAACAAGGGGGCGGGCGAGCAGTACTTC
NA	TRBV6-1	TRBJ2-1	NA	CASSEGAQFF	TGTGCCAGCAGTGAAGGGGCCCAGTTCTTC
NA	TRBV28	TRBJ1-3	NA	CASTLPQRNTIYF	TGTGCCAGCACCCTCCCCCAGAGAAACACCATATATTTT
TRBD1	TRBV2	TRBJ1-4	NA	CASKGGTGHYEKLFF	TGTGCCAGCAAGGGTGGGACAGGGCATTATGAAAAACTGTTTTTT
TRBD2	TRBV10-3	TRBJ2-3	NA	CAISVAGESTDTQYF	TGTGCCATCAGTGTAGCGGGGGAGAGCACAGATACGCAGTATTTT
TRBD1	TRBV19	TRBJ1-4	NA	CASRDRGSEKLFF	TGTGCCAGTAGAGACAGGGGTAGTGAAAAACTGTTTTTT
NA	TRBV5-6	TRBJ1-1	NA	CASRGGPKNTEAFF	TGTGCCAGCAGGGGAGGACCGAAGAACACTGAAGCTTTCTTT
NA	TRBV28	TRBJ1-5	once	CASSLLQVSNQPQHF	TGTGCCAGCAGTTTATTACAAGTTAGCAATCAGCCCCAGCATTTT
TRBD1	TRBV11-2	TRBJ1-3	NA	CASSLTGGQGTIGNTIYF	TGTGCCAGCAGCTTAACCGGGGGACAGGGAACAATCGGAAACACCATATATTTT
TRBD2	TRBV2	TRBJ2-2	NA	CASSGANVAGAPNTGELFF	TGTGCCAGCAGTGGAGCAAACGTAGCGGGAGCCCCGAACACCGGGGAGCTGTTTTTT
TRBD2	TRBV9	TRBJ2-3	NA	CASSRDPPVAGGPSNTQYF	TGTGCCAGCAGCAGAGACCCTCCTGTAGCGGGGGGGCCGTCGAATACGCAGTATTTT
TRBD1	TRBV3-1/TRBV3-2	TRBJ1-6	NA	CASSQGDSSPLHF	TGTGCCAGCAGCCAGGGGGACAGTTCACCCCTCCACTTT
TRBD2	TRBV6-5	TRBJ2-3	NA	CASRPGLAGADTQYF	TGTGCCAGCAGACCGGGACTAGCGGGAGCAGATACGCAGTATTTT
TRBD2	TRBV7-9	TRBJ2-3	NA	CASSLAGGSSTDTQYF	TGTGCCAGCAGTCTTGCGGGGGGATCTAGCACAGATACGCAGTATTTT
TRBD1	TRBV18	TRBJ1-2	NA	CASSDQAGGDGYTF	TGTGCCAGCTCCGACCAGGCAGGGGGCGATGGCTACACCTTC
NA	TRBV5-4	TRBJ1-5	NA	CASSLQGEGNQPQHF	TGTGCCAGCAGCTTGCAGGGTGAGGGCAATCAGCCCCAGCATTTT
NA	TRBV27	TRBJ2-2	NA	CASSSGEAGELFF	TGTGCCAGCAGTTCCGGTGAAGCAGGGGAGCTGTTTTTT
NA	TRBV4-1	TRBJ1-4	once	CASSHAGHATNEKLFF	TGCGCCAGCAGCCATGCTGGACACGCAACTAATGAAAAACTGTTTTTT
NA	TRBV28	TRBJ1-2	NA	CASSSTAYGYTF	TGTGCCAGCAGTTCGACAGCTTATGGCTACACCTTC